This T cell receptor beta chain was documented in a study of regulatory T cells in long-lasting Graves disease. For the study at large: Over-5-year antithyroid drug use with positive TSH receptor antibodies defined persistent Graves' disease in the study. Study-level results: Shared public clonotypes totalled around 2,900 in persistent patients, compared with some 920 in new patients. It was in persistent disease that TRBV28, TRBJ1-2 and TRBJ2-5 were favored.

This clonotype occurred many times. The target antigen is unknown. CDR1 is SQVTM and CDR2 is ANQGSEA in the germline V gene. Trimming shortened V by 3 bases and J by 1 base, and 15 bases separated the two germline ends. The CDR3 extends over 15 amino acids. According to the study, TCR beta libraries were built with iRepertoire HTBI primers and CDR3-region Arm-PCR. TCRdb re-analysed the multiplex PCR reads in MiXCR, keeping a single row per CDR3 protein. This sample has over 250,000 distinct CDR3 sequences, with 20% to 25% found just once. Time point here: persistent/refractory GD, antithyroid drugs over 5 years with positive TRAb. The TCR library was made from RNA that had been extracted from PBMCs in TRIzol.

This TCR was sampled from a female donor with Graves disease. The rearrangement links TRBV29-1 to TRBJ1-1, with D maybe TRBD1 (5 bases). This specimen was peripheral blood mononuclear cells (PBMCs), taken when the disease was refractory, from a patient treated with antithyroid drugs. In nucleotides, the CDR3 is TGCAGCGTTGAGGGGGAACGGGGCAAGAACACTGAAGCTTTCTTT. It codes for CSVEGERGKNTEAFF.